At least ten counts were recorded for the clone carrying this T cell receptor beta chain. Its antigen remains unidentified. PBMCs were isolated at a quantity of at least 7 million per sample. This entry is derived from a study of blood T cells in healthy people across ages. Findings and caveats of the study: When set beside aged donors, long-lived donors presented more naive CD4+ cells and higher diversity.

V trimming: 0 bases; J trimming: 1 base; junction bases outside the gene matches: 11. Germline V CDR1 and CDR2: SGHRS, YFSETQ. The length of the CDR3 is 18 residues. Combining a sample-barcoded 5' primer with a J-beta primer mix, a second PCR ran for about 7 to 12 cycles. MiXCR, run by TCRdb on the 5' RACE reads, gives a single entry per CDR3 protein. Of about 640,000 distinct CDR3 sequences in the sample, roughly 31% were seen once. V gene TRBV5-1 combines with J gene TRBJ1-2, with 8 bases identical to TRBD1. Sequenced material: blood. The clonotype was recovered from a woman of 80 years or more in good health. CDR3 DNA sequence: TGCGCCAGCAGCTTGGGATCAGGGTGGGGACAGGATAACTATGGCTACACCTTC. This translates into CASSLGSGWGQDNYGYTF.